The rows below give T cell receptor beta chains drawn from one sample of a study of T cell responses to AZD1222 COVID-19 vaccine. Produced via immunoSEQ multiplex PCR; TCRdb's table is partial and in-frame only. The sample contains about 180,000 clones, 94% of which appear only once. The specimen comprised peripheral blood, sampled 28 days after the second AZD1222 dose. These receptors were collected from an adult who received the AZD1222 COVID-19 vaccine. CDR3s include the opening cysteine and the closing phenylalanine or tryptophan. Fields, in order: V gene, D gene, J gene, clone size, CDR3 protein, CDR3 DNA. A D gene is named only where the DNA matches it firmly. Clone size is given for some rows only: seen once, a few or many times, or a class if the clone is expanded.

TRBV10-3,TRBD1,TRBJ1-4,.,CAISGGTGAEKLFF,TGTGCCATCAGCGGCGGGACAGGGGCTGAAAAACTGTTTTTT
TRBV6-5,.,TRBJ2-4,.,CASSITTQAKNIQYF,TGTGCCAGCAGTATCACGACACAAGCCAAAAACATTCAGTACTTC
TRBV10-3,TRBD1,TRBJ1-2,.,CAISESRTGGDYTF,TGTGCCATCAGTGAGTCTAGGACAGGGGGAGACTACACCTTC
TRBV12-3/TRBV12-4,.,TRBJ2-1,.,CASSPLTGNEQFF,TGTGCCAGCAGTCCGCTGACAGGCAATGAGCAGTTCTTC
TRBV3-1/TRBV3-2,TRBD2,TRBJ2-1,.,CASSQGGTSGEQFF,TGTGCCAGCAGCCAAGGAGGGACTAGCGGAGAGCAGTTCTTC
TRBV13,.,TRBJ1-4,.,CASSLPGQKLFF,TGTGCCAGCAGCTTACCGGGCCAAAAACTGTTTTTT
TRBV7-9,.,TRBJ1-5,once,CASSSSWGEQPQHF,TGTGCCAGCAGCTCCTCCTGGGGGGAACAGCCCCAGCATTTT
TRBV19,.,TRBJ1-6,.,CASGEVYNSPLHF,TGTGCCAGTGGAGAAGTCTATAATTCACCCCTCCACTTT
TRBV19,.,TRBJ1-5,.,CASSTGTRGNQPQHF,TGTGCCAGTAGTACAGGGACCAGGGGCAATCAGCCCCAGCATTTT
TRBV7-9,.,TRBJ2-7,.,CASSFSIASYEQYF,TGTGCCAGCAGCTTTTCTATAGCCTCCTACGAGCAGTACTTC
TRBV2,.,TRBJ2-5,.,CASSDSLSLAGETQYF,TGTGCCAGCAGTGACTCTCTGTCTCTCGCGGGAGAGACCCAGTACTTC
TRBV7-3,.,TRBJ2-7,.,CASSWDSGSSYEQYF,TGTGCCAGCAGCTGGGACTCCGGCAGCTCCTACGAGCAGTACTTC
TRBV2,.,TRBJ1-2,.,CASSDWTTNGYTF,TGTGCCAGCAGTGATTGGACAACGAATGGCTACACCTTC
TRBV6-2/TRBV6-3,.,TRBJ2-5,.,CASSYMTGTETQYF,TGTGCCAGCAGTTACATGACGGGTACGGAGACCCAGTACTTC
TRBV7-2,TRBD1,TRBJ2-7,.,CASSLGLGQRYEQYF,TGTGCCAGCAGCTTAGGCTTGGGACAGCGCTACGAGCAGTACTTC
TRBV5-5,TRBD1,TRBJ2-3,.,CASSYGTGSDTQYF,TGTGCCAGCAGCTACGGGACAGGGTCGGATACGCAGTATTTT
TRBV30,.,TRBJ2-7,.,CAWSVGVPYEQYF,TGTGCCTGGAGTGTCGGAGTTCCCTACGAGCAGTACTTC
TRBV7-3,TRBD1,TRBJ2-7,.,CASSRDRVGEQYF,TGTGCCAGCAGCCGAGACAGGGTGGGCGAGCAGTACTTC
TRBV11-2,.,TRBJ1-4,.,CASSLEGGGTNEKLFF,TGTGCCAGCAGCTTAGAGGGAGGGGGTACTAATGAAAAACTGTTTTTT
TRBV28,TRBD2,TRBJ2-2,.,CASSPPGLAMSGELFF,TGTGCCAGCAGTCCGCCGGGACTAGCGATGTCCGGGGAGCTGTTTTTT
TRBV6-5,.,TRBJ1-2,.,CASYSGYGYTF,TGTGCCAGCTATTCCGGCTATGGCTACACCTTC
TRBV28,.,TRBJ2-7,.,CASSFGRLTTYEQYF,TGTGCCAGCAGTTTCGGACGCCTAACTACCTACGAGCAGTACTTC
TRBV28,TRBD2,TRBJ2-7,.,CASSFGGGYEQYF,TGTGCCAGCAGTTTTGGGGGGGGCTACGAGCAGTACTTC
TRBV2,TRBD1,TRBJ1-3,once,CASRVDRAFFGNTIYF,TGTGCCAGCAGGGTGGACAGGGCCTTTTTTGGAAACACCATATATTTT
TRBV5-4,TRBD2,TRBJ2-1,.,CASSRGLAGSYNEQFF,TGTGCCAGCAGCCGAGGACTAGCGGGAAGTTACAATGAGCAGTTCTTC
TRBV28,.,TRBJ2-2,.,CASTQLVSVVGELFF,TGTGCCAGCACGCAACTCGTATCGGTTGTCGGGGAGCTGTTTTTT
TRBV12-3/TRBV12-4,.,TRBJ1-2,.,CAYRGEGPGYTF,TGTGCCTATCGGGGGGAGGGGCCTGGCTACACCTTC
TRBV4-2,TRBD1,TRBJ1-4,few,CASSQDPATGWTEKLFF,TGTGCCAGCAGCCAAGACCCAGCGACAGGGTGGACTGAAAAACTGTTTTTT